This T cell receptor beta chain stems from a study of cytomegalovirus exposure and HLA in healthy donors. Study-wide points: Later on, an analysis found that several of the most significant clusters appeared to be linked to common viral pathogens, which included parvovirus B19.

CDR1 is SNHLY, CDR2 FYNNEI, per germline. The ends lost 6 bases at V and 0 bases at J; junction bases unmatched: 3. There are 15 residues in the CDR3. As for this clone: Its antigen is currently unknown.

Primers for the PCR totalled 60 Vbeta and 13 Jbeta. As originally analysed: In a later analysis, the count reached 80 million or so unique TCR beta chains, with 10 million to 14 million shared. Using immunoSEQ multiplex PCR, the repertoire was profiled, and TCRdb retains in-frame clones only, with some absent. V, J and clone size are taken as reported in that table, and D and trimming were inferred from the DNA itself. Of about 120,000 clones listed, 80% to 85% are singletons. The source material was PBMCs. The clonotype comes from a woman between 35 and 50 years old in good health and CMV-seronegative. V is TRBV2 and J is TRBJ1-2; 11 positions agree with TRBD1. CDR3 in amino acids: CASSLGQGANYGYTF. In DNA form, the CDR3 reads TGTGCCAGCAGCTTGGGACAGGGGGCTAACTATGGCTACACCTTC.